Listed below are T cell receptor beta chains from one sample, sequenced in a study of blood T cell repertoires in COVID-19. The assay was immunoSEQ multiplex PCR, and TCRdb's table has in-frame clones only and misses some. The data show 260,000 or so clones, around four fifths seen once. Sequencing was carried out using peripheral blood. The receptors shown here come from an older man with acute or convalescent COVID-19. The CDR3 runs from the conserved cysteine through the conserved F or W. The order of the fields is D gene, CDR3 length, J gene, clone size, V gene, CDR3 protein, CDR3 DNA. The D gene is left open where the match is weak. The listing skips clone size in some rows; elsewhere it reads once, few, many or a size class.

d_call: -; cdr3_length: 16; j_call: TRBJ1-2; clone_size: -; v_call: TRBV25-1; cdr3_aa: CASSEGRSGLGYGYTF; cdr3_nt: TGTGCCAGCAGTGAAGGGCGGTCAGGGTTGGGCTATGGCTACACCTTC
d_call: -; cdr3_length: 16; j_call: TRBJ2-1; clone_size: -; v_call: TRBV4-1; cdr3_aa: CASSRLHLYSYNEQFF; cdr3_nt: TGCGCCAGCAGCCGCCTTCACCTATACTCCTACAATGAGCAGTTCTTC
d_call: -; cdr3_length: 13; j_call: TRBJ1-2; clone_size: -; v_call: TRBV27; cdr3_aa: CASSFYAGGGYTF; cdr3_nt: TGTGCCAGCAGTTTTTATGCGGGAGGAGGCTACACCTTC
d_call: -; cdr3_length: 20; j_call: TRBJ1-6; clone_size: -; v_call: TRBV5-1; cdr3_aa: CASSLTPTGPGSSYNSPLHF; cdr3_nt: TGCGCCAGCAGCTTGACCCCCACAGGGCCGGGGAGCTCCTATAATTCACCCCTCCACTTT
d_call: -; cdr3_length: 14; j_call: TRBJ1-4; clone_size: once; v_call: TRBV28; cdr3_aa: CASSFSRGGEKLFF; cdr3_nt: TGTGCCAGCAGTTTTTCCAGGGGTGGGGAAAAACTGTTTTTT
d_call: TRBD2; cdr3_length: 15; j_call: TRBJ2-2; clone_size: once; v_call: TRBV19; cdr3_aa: CASSLTSGGTGELFF; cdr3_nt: TGTGCCAGTAGTCTTACTAGCGGGGGGACCGGGGAGCTGTTTTTT
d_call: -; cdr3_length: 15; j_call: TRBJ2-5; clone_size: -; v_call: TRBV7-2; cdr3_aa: CASSLVGLAEETQYF; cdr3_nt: TGTGCCAGCAGCTTAGTAGGGCTAGCAGAAGAGACCCAGTACTTC
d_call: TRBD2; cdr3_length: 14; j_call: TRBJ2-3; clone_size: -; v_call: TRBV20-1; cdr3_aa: CSASLGGGADTQYF; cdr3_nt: TGCAGTGCTAGTCTAGGCGGGGGGGCAGATACGCAGTATTTT
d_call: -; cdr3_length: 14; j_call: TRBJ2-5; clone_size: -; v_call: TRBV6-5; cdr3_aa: CASRRPGAYQTQYF; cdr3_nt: TGTGCCAGCCGACGGCCTGGGGCGTATCAGACCCAGTACTTC
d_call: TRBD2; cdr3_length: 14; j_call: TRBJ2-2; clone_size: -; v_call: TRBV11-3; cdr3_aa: CASSLDAGDRELFF; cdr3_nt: TGTGCCAGCAGCTTAGATGCGGGAGACCGGGAGCTGTTTTTT
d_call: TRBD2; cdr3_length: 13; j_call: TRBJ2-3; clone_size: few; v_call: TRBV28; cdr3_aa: CASVGGLTDTQYF; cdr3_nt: TGTGCCAGCGTGGGAGGGTTAACAGATACGCAGTATTTT
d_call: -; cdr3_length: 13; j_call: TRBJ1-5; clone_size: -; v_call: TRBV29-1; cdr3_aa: CSVAREVNQPQHF; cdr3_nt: TGCAGCGTTGCGCGCGAGGTGAATCAGCCCCAGCATTTT
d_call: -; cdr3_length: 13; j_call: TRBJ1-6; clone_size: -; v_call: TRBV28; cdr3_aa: CASSPAGSSPLHF; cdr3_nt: TGTGCCAGCAGTCCCGCAGGGTCCTCACCCCTCCACTTT
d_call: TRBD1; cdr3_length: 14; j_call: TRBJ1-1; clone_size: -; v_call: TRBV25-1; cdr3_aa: CASRALDRDNEAFF; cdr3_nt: TGTGCCAGCAGAGCTCTCGACAGGGATAATGAAGCTTTCTTT
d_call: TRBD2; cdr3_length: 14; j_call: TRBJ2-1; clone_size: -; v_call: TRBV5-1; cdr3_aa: CASSLRLASNEQFF; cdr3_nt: TGCGCCAGCAGCTTGCGACTAGCCAGCAATGAGCAGTTCTTC
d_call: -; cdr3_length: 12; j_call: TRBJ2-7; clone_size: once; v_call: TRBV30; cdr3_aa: CAWSVGGPEQYF; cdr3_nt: TGTGCCTGGAGTGTAGGAGGGCCCGAGCAGTACTTC
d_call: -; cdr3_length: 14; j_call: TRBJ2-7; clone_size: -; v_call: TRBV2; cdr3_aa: CAGSEGGSSYEQYF; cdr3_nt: TGTGCCGGATCCGAGGGGGGGAGCTCCTACGAGCAGTACTTC
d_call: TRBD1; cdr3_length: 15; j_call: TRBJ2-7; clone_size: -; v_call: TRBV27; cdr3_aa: CASSSPGQGGYEQYF; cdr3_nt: TGTGCCAGCAGTTCCCCGGGACAGGGTGGATACGAGCAGTACTTC
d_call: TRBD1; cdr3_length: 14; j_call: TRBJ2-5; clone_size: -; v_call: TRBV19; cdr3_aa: CASSISGGAETQYF; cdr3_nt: TGTGCCAGTAGTATCTCAGGGGGCGCGGAGACCCAGTACTTC
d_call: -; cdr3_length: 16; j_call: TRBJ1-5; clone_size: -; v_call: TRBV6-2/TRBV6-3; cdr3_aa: CASSRLQGRSAQPQHF; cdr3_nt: TGTGCCAGCAGCCGCCTTCAGGGAAGGTCGGCTCAGCCCCAGCATTTT
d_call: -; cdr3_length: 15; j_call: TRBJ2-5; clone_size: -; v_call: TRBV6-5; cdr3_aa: CASRNPTAFKRSQYF; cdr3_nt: TGTGCCAGCAGAAATCCGACAGCCTTCAAGAGAAGCCAGTACTTC
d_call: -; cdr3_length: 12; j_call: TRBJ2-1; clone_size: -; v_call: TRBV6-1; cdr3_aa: CASSERGSEQFF; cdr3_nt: TGTGCCAGCAGTGAACGAGGAAGTGAGCAGTTCTTC
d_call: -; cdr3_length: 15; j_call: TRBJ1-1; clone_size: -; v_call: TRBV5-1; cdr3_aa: CASSLGGGVNTEAFF; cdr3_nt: TGCGCCAGCAGCTTGGGTGGAGGGGTGAACACTGAAGCTTTCTTT
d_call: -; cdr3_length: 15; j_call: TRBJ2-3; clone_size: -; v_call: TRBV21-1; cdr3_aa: CASSKILATADTQYF; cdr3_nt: TGTGCCAGCAGCAAAATACTAGCGACGGCAGATACGCAGTATTTT
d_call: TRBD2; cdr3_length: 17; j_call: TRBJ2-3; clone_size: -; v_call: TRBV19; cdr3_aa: CASSILAGGPRTDTQYF; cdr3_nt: TGTGCCAGTAGTATCCTAGCGGGAGGGCCGCGCACAGATACGCAGTATTTT
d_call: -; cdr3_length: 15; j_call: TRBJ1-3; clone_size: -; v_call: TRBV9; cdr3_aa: CASSVGWAGGNTIYF; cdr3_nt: TGTGCCAGCAGCGTAGGCTGGGCAGGGGGAAACACCATATATTTT
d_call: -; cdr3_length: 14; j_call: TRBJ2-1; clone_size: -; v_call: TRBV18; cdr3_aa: CASSPWRGKDEQFF; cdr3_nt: TGTGCCAGCTCACCGTGGAGGGGAAAAGATGAGCAGTTCTTC
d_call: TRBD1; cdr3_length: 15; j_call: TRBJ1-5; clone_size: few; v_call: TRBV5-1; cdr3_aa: CASSLQGASYQPQHF; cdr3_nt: TGCGCCAGCAGCTTACAGGGGGCATCTTATCAGCCCCAGCATTTT
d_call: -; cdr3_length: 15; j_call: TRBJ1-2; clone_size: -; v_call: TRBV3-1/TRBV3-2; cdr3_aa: CASSQRGPTHYGYTF; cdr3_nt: TGTGCCAGCAGCCAAAGGGGCCCCACCCACTATGGCTACACCTTC
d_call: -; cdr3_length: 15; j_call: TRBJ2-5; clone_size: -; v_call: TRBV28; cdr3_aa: CASSLGDKQGETQYF; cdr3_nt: TGTGCCAGCAGTCTGGGGGATAAACAGGGAGAGACCCAGTACTTC
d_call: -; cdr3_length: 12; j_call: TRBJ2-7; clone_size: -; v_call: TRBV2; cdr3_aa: CASRWGPREQYF; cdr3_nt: TGTGCCAGCAGGTGGGGCCCTCGCGAGCAGTACTTC
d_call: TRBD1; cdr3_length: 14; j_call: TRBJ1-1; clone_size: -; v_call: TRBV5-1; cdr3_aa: CASSFAGGNTEAFF; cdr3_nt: TGCGCCAGCAGCTTCGCAGGGGGGAACACTGAAGCTTTCTTT
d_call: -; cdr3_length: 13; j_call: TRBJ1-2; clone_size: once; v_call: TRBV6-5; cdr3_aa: CASWGGREYGYTF; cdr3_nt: TGTGCCAGCTGGGGGGGGCGCGAGTATGGCTACACCTTC
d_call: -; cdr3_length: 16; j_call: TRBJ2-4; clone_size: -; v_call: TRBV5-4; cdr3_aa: CASSLPGEGPKNIQYF; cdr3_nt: TGTGCCAGCAGCTTGCCGGGTGAGGGCCCCAAAAACATTCAGTACTTC
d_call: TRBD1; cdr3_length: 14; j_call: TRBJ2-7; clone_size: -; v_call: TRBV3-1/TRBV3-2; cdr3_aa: CASSPMTGAYEQYF; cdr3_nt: TGTGCCAGCAGCCCCATGACAGGGGCCTACGAGCAGTACTTC
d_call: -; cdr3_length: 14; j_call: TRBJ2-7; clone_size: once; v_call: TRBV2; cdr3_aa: CASSVSSGTYEQYF; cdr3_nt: TGTGCCAGCAGTGTAAGTAGCGGTACCTACGAGCAGTACTTC
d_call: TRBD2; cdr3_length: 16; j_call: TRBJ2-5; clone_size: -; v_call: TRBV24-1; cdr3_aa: CATSDRTSGVQETQYF; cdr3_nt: TGTGCCACCAGTGATCGGACTAGCGGGGTCCAAGAGACCCAGTACTTC
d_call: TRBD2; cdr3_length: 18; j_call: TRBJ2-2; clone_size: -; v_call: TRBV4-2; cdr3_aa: CASSLTLTSGGVTGELFF; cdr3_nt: TGTGCCAGCAGCCTCACCTTGACTAGCGGGGGGGTTACCGGGGAGCTGTTTTTT
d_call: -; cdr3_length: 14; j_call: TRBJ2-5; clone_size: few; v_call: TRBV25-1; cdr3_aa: CASSESGASETQYF; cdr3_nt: TGTGCCAGCAGTGAGTCAGGGGCAAGTGAGACCCAGTACTTC
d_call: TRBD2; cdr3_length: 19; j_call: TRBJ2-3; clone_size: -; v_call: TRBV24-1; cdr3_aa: CATSDPPGTSGSGPDTQYF; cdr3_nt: TGTGCCACCAGTGACCCACCCGGGACTAGCGGGAGCGGCCCAGATACGCAGTATTTT
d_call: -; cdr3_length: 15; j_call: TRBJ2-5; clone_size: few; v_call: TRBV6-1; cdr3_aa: CASSEGLLQVETQYF; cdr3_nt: TGTGCCAGCAGTGAAGGTCTACTTCAGGTCGAGACCCAGTACTTC
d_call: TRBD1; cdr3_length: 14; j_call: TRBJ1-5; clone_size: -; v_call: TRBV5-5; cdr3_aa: CASSLAQGGQPQHF; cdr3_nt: TGTGCCAGCAGCTTGGCACAGGGGGGTCAGCCCCAGCATTTT
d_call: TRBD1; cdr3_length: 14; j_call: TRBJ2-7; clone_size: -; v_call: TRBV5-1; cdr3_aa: CASSLGTGTYEQYF; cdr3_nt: TGCGCCAGCAGCCTTGGGACAGGGACCTACGAGCAGTACTTC
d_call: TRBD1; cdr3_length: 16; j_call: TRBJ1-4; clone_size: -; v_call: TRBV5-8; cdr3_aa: CASSSGDSSTNEKLFF; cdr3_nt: TGTGCCAGCAGCTCGGGGGACAGTTCAACTAATGAAAAACTGTTTTTT
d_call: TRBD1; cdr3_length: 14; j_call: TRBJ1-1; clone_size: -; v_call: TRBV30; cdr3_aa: CAWSVETGFAEAFF; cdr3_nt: TGTGCCTGGAGTGTTGAGACAGGGTTCGCTGAAGCTTTCTTT